This entry describes one T cell receptor (beta chain). This CDR3 contains 16 residues. In germline, CDR1 is LGHDT, CDR2 YNNKEL (reference sequence). V lost 8 bases and J 0 bases, leaving 16 bases between the germline ends. Source study methods: Using reference gene primer amplification, nucleated cell counts were estimated. Sequenced by immunoSEQ multiplex PCR; TCRdb stores in-frame clones only, minus some. V, J and clone size are those of that table, while D and trimming were read from the DNA. The sample yields some 69,000 clones, around 79% seen once. This specimen belongs to a study of blood T cell repertoires in COVID-19.

The material sequenced was peripheral blood. The chain uses TRBV3-1 (or the pseudogene TRBV3-2) and TRBJ2-2; D gene ambiguous. The receptor was isolated from a man aged 55-75 years with acute or convalescent COVID-19. In DNA, the CDR3 is TGTGCCAGCGAGGTCTTCTCGTTCGCGAACACCGGGGAGCTGTTTTTT. Protein sequence: CASEVFSFANTGELFF.